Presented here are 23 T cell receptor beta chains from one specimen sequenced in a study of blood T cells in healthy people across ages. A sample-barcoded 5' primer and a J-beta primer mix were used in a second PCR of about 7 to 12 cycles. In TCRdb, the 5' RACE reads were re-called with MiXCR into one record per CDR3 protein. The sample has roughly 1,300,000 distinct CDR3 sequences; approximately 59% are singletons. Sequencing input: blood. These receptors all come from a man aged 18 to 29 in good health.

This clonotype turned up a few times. The CDR3 nucleotides read TGCGCCAGCAGCCAAGATCGACAGGGGGCGGATGAGCAGTTCTTC. Its translation: CASSQDRQGADEQFF. The rearrangement uses TRBV4-3 and TRBJ2-1; TRBD1 matches 10 bases. Germline V lookup: CDR1 LGHNA, CDR2 YSLEER. Trimming cost V 0 bases and J 8 bases; bases outside gene matches: 4. This CDR3 is built from 15 residues.

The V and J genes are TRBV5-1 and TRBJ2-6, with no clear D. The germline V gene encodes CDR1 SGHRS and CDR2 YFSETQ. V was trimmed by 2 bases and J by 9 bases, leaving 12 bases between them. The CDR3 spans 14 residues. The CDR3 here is CASSFEAVYNVLTF. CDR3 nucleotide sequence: TGCGCCAGCAGCTTTGAGGCAGTCTACAACGTCCTGACTTTC.

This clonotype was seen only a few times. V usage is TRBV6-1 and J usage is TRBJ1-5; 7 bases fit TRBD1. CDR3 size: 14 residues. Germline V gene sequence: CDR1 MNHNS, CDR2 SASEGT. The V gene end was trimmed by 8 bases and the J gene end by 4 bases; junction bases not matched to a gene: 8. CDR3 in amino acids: CASLKAGGNQPQHF. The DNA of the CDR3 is TGTGCCAGCTTAAAGGCAGGGGGAAATCAGCCCCAGCATTTT.

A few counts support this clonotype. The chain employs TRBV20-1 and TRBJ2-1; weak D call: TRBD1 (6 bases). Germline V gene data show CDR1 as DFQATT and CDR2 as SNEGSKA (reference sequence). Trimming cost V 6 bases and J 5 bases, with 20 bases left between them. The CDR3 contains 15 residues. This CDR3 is CSALSGGSVHNEQFF. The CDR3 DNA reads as TGCAGTGCCCTATCTGGGGGCAGTGTCCACAATGAGCAGTTCTTC.

The DNA of the CDR3 is TGTGCCAGCAGCTTGGCCCAATACCAGCCCTACGAGCAGTACTTC. Its translation: CASSLAQYQPYEQYF. The chain couples TRBV5-5 to TRBJ2-7; no definite D call. V was clipped by 0 bases and J by 2 bases, with 12 bases between them. The CDR3 length is 15 residues. Germline V CDR1 and CDR2: SGHKS, YYEKEE (reference sequence).

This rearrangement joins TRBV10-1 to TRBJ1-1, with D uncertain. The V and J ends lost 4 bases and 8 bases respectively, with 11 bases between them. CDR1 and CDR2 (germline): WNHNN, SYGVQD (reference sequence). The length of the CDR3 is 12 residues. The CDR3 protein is CASSARLGEAFF. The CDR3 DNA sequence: TGCGCCAGCAGTGCCCGACTGGGAGAAGCTTTCTTT.

CDR3: CASSSTLSKAGNNEQFF. Written as DNA, the CDR3 is TGTGCCAGCAGTTCAACTCTATCTAAGGCGGGGAACAATGAGCAGTTCTTC. V gene TRBV6-5 combines with J gene TRBJ2-1, with D possibly matching TRBD2 (6 bases). V gave up 4 bases and J gave up 5 bases, with 21 bases separating them. CDR3 length: 17 amino acids. CDR1 MNHEY and CDR2 SVGAGI come from the germline V gene.

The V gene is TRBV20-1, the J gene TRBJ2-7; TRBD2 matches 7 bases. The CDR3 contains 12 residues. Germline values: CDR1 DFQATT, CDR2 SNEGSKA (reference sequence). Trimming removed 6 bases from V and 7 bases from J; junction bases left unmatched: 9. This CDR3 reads CSAIRRGGEQYF. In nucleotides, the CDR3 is TGCAGTGCGATCCGACGGGGAGGGGAGCAGTACTTC.

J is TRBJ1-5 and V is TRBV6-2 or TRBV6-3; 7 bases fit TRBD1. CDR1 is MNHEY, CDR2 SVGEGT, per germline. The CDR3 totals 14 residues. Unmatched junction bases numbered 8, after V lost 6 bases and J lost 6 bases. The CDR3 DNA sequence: TGTGCCAGCAGCCCCCAAGACAGGGCTCAGCCCCAGCATTTT. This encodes CASSPQDRAQPQHF.

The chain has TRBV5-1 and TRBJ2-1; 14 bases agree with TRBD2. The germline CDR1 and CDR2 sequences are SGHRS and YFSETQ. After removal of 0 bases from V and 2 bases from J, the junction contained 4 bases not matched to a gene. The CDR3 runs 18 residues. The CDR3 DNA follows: TGCGCCAGCAGCTTGGGGACTAGCGGGGGGACCCCCTACAATGAGCAGTTCTTC. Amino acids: CASSLGTSGGTPYNEQFF.

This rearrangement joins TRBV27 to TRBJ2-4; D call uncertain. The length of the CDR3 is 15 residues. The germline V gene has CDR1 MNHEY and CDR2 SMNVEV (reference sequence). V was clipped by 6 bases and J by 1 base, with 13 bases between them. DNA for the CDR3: TGTGCCAGCAGAAGCCCGGCTAGTGCCAAAAACATTCAGTACTTC. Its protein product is CASRSPASAKNIQYF.

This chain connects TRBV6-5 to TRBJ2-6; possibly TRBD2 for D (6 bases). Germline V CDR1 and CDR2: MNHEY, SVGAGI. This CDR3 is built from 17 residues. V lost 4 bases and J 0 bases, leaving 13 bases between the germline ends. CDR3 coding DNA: TGTGCCAGCAGTTTTGGGGGGTCCTACTCTGGGGCCAACGTCCTGACTTTC. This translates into CASSFGGSYSGANVLTF.

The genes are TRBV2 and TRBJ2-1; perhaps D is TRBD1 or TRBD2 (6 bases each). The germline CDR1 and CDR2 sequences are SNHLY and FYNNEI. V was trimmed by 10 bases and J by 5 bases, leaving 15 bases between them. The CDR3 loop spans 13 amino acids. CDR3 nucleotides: TGTGCCACTCTCCCGGGGGCCAACAATGAGCAGTTCTTC. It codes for CATLPGANNEQFF.

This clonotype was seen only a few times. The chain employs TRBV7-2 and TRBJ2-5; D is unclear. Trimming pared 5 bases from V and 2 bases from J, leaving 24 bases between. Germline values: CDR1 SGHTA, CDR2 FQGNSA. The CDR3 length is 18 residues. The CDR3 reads CASSRVLPLPQGQETQYF. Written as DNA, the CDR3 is TGTGCCAGCAGCAGGGTCCTACCTCTGCCCCAAGGGCAAGAGACCCAGTACTTC.

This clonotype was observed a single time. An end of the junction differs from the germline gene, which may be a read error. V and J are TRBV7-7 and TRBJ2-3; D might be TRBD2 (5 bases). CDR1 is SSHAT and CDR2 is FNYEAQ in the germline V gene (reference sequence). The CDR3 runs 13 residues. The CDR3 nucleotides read TGTGCTAGCAGCGGAAGTCCGGGAGATACGCAGTATTTT. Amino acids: CASSGSPGDTQYF. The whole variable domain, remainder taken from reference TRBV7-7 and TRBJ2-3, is GAGVSQSPRYKVTKRGQDVTLRCDPISSHATLYWYQQALGQGPEFLTYFNYEAQPDKSGLPSDRFSAERPEGSISTLTIQRTEQRDSAMYRCASSGSPGDTQYFGPGTRLTVL.

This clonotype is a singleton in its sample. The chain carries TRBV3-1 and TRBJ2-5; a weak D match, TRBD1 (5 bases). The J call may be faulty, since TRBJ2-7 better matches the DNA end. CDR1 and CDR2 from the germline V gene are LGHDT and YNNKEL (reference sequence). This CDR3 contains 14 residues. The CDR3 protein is CASSRATVSYEQYF. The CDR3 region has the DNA TGTGCCAGCAGCCGAGCGACAGTTTCCTACGAGCAGTACTTC.

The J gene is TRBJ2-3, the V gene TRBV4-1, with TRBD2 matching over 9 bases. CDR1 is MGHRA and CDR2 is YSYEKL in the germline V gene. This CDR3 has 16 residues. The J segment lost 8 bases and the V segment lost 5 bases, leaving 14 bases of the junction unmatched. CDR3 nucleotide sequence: TGCGCCAGCAGCGCACGACTAGCGGTGCCAGAGAGTACGCAGTATTTT. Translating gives CASSARLAVPESTQYF.

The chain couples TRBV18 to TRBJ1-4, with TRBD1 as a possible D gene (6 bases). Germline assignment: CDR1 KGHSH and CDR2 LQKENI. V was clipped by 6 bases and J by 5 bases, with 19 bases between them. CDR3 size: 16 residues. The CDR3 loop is CASSNKYRDNNEKLFF. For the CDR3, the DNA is TGTGCCAGCTCGAACAAGTACCGGGACAACAATGAAAAACTGTTTTTT. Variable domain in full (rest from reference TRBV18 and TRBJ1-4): NAGVMQNPRHLVRRRGQEARLRCSPMKGHSHVYWYRQLPEEGLKFMVYLQKENIIDESGMPKERFSAEFPKEGPSILRIQQVVRGDSAAYFCASSNKYRDNNEKLFFGSGTQLSVL.

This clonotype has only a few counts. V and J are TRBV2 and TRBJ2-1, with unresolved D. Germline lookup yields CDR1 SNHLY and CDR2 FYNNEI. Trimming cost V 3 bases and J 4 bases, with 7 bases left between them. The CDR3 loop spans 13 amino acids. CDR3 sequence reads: CASSEARYNEQFF. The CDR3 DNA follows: TGTGCCAGCAGTGAGGCCCGATACAATGAGCAGTTCTTC.

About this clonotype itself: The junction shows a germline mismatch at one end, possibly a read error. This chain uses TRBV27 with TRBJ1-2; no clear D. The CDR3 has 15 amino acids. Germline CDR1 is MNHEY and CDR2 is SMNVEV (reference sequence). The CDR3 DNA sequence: TGTGCCAGCAGTTTTATTGGTGCTGCCAACTATGGCTATACCTTC. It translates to CASSFIGAANYGYTF.

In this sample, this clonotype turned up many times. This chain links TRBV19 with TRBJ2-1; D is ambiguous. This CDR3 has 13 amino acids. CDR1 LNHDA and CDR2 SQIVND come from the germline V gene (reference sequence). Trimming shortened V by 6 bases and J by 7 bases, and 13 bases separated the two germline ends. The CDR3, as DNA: TGTGCCAGTAGACCCTCGAGTACGAATGAGCAGTTCTTC. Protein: CASRPSSTNEQFF.

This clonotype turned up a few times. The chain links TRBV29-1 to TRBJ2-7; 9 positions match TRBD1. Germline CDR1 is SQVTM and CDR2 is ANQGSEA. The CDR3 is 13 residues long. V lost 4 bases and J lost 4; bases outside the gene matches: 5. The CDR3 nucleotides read TGCAGCGTTGGGGACAGGGACCTATACGAGCAGTACTTC. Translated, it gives CSVGDRDLYEQYF.

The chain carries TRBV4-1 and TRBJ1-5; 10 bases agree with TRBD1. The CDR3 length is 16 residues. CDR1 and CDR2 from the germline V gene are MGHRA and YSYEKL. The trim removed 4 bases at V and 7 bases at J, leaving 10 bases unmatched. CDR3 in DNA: TGCGCCAGCAGCCCATCGACAGGGGGCAGGGAGCAGCCCCAGCATTTT. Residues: CASSPSTGGREQPQHF.